Shown below are 4 T cell receptor beta chains from a single sample sequenced in a study of blood T cell repertoires in COVID-19. Some clones are missing from TCRdb's copy, which holds only in-frame ones; the method was immunoSEQ multiplex PCR. The sample holds some 200,000 clones, around 89% seen once. The source material was peripheral blood. The receptors stem from a man aged 35 to 55 with active or convalescent COVID-19.

V is TRBV29-1 and J is TRBJ1-1; 8 bases are a match to TRBD1. The CDR3 has 15 residues. The V segment lost 3 bases and the J segment 4 bases; nucleotides outside the gene matches: 10. Looked up from germline, CDR1 is SQVTM and CDR2 is ANQGSEA. CDR3: CSVEGSTGATTEAFF. CDR3 nucleotide sequence: TGCAGCGTTGAGGGATCGACAGGGGCCACCACTGAAGCTTTCTTT.

The chain links TRBV28 to TRBJ2-3; 7 bases line up with TRBD2. The ends lost 5 bases at V and 5 bases at J; junction bases unmatched: 10. This CDR3 contains 15 residues. Germline V gives CDR1 MDHEN, CDR2 SYDVKM. The chain's CDR3 is CASSTGGLKLDTQYF. The CDR3 nucleotides read TGTGCCAGCAGTACGGGAGGCCTTAAGCTAGATACGCAGTATTTT.

This clone has more than one count but fewer than ten. The gene calls are TRBV3-1 (or the pseudogene TRBV3-2) and TRBJ1-1; D ambiguous. Trimming took 2 bases from V and 4 from J, leaving 8 bases between them. This CDR3 spans 13 amino acids. Germline CDR1 is LGHDT and CDR2 is YNNKEL (reference sequence). CDR3 in amino acids: CASSQLAGTEAFF. For the CDR3, the DNA is TGTGCCAGCAGCCAACTTGCGGGCACTGAAGCTTTCTTT.

CDR3 DNA sequence: TGTGCCACCAGTGACTCCGGAACTATAGAGACCCAGTACTTC. Translating gives CATSDSGTIETQYF. The chain is built from TRBV24-1 and TRBJ2-5; D is unresolved. This CDR3 has 14 amino acids. V was clipped by 4 bases and J by 4 bases, with 12 bases between them. The germline V gene encodes CDR1 KGHDR and CDR2 SFDVKD.